This TCR beta chain is from a study of CD8+CD57+ T cells in acquired aplastic anemia. Overall study context: DNA from sorted CD4+ and CD8+ cells averaged around 3 ug. For CD4+ cells, healthy donors had an average of about 11 million reads.

Study-level findings and limits: Patients and controls had in common 25 to 30 CD8+ CDR3 sequences. No significant difference in CD8+ Simpson's diversity was found between patients and controls.

CDR3 and TCR beta VDJ profiling relied on a genomic DNA template. TCRdb called the reads again in MiXCR, with one record for every CDR3 protein. Among approximately 160,000 distinct CDR3 sequences, roughly 40% were seen once, and the ten largest hold approximately 1%. Between the trimmed V and J ends, which lost 3 bases and 4 bases, there was a span of 13 bases. Germline assignment: CDR1 SNHLY and CDR2 FYNNEI. The CDR3 consists of 14 residues. A few counts support this clonotype. Its antigen is as yet unknown. The receptor's source is a human donor in good health. Input material: sorted CD4+, CD8+, or CD8+CD57+ T cells (not recorded which) from PBMCs. The V and J genes are TRBV2 and TRBJ2-7, with D possibly being TRBD1 (5 bases). CDR3 sequence (DNA): TGTGCCAGCAGTGATTGGGGCAGGGATTACGAGCAGTACTTC. Residues: CASSDWGRDYEQYF.